Given below is one T cell receptor (beta chain) in context. The sample is drawn from a study of early T cells in non-severe SARS-CoV-2 infection. TCRdb processed the 5' RACE reads anew with MiXCR; each CDR3 protein has one entry. The sample includes tens of thousands of distinct CDR3 sequences, about 14% seen only once; the top ten take 3.9%. The junction had 4 bases not matched to a gene; V was cut back by 6 bases and J by 2 bases. Germline V gives CDR1 MDHEN, CDR2 SYDVKM. The CDR3 totals 14 residues. Here the sequenced sample was whole blood, taken at baseline. The chain employs TRBV28 and TRBJ2-3; 8 positions match TRBD2. The receptor was derived from an adult who was a healthcare worker with PCR-confirmed SARS-CoV-2 infection or an uninfected control (not recorded which). CDR3 residues: CASRAGGITDTQYF. DNA of the CDR3: TGTGCCAGCAGGGCGGGAGGTATCACAGATACGCAGTATTTT.